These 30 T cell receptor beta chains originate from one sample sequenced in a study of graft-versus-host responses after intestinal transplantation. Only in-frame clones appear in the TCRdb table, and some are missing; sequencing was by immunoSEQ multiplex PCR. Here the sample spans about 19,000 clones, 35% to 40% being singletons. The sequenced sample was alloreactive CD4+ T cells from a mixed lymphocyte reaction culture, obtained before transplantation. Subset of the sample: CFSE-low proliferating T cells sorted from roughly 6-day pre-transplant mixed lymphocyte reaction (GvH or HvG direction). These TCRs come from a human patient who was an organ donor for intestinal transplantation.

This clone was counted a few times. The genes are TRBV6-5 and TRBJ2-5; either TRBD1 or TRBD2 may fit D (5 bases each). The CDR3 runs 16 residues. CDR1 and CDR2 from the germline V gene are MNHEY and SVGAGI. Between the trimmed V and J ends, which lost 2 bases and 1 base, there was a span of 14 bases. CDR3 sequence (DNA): TGTGCCAGCAGTTACCGAGGGGAAGGGCTCCAAGAGACCCAGTACTTC. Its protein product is CASSYRGEGLQETQYF.

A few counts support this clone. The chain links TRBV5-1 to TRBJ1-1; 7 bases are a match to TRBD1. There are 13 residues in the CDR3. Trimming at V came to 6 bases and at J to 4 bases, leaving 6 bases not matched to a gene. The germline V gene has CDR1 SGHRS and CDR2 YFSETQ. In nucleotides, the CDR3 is TGCGCCAGCATCCTCCCAGGGGGCACTGAAGCTTTCTTT. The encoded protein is CASILPGGTEAFF.

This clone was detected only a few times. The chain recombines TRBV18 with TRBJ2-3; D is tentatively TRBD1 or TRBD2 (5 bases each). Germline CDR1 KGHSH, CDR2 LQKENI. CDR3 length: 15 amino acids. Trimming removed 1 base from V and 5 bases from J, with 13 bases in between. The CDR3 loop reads CASSPREGSRDTQYF. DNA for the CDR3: TGTGCCAGCTCACCACGTGAGGGGAGTCGAGATACGCAGTATTTT. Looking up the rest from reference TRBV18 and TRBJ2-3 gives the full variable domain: NAGVMQNPRHLVRRRGQEARLRCSPMKGHSHVYWYRQLPEEGLKFMVYLQKENIIDESGMPKERFSAEFPKEGPSILRIQQVVRGDSAAYFCASSPREGSRDTQYFGPGTRLTVL.

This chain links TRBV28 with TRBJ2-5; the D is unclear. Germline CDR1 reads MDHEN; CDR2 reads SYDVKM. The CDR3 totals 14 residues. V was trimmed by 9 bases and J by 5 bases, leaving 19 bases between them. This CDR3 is CASQIGMRWETQYF. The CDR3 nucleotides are TGTGCCAGTCAGATTGGGATGAGGTGGGAGACCCAGTACTTC.

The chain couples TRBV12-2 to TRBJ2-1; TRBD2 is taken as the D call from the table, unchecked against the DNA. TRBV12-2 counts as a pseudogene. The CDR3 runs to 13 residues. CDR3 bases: TGTGCAAGTCGCCTCGGACTAGGAAATGAGCAGTTCTTC. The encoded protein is CASRLGLGNEQFF.

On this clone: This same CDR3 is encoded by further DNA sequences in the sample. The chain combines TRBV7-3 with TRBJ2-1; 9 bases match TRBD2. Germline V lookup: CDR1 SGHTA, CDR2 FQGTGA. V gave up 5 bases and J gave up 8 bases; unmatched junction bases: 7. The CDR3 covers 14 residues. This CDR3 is CASSLGGGRDEQFF. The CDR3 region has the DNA TGTGCCAGCAGCCTAGGGGGCGGGAGGGATGAGCAGTTCTTC.

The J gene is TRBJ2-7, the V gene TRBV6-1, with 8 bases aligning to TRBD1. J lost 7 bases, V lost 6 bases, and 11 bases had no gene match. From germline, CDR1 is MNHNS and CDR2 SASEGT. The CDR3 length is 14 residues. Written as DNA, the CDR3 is TGTGCCAGCAGCCTCGGGACAGGCGGATGGGAGCAGTACTTC. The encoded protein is CASSLGTGGWEQYF.

This CDR3 is CASSLAPAVQEAFF. In nucleotides, the CDR3 is TGTGCCAGCAGCTTAGCGCCGGCTGTACAGGAGGCTTTCTTT. The V gene is TRBV7-6, the J gene TRBJ1-1; possibly TRBD1 for D (5 bases). V was clipped by 0 bases and J by 11 bases, with 16 bases between them. This CDR3 is built from 14 residues. The germline gives CDR1 SGHVS, CDR2 FNYEAQ.

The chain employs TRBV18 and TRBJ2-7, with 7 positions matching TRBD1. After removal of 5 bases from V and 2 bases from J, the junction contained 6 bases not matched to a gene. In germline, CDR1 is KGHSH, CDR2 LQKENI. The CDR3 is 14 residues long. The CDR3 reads CASSAQGIPYEQYF. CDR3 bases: TGTGCCAGCTCAGCACAGGGGATCCCCTACGAGCAGTACTTC.

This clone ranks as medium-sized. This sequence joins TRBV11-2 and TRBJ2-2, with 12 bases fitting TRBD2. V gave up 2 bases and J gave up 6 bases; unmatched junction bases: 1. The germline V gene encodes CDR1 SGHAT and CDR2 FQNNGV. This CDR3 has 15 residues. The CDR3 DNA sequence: TGTGCCAGCAGCTTACTAGCGGGAGGGCCCGGGGAGCTGTTTTTT. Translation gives CASSLLAGGPGELFF.

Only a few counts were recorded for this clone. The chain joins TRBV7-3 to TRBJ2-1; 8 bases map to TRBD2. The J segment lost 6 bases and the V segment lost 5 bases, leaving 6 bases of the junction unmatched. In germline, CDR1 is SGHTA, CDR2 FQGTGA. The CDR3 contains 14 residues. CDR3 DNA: TGTGCCAGCAGCCCCGGACTAGCCGGCAATGAGCAGTTCTTC. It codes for CASSPGLAGNEQFF.

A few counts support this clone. The CDR3 bases are TGTGCCTGGAGGGGACAGCCTCAAGAGACCCAGTACTTC. Translation: CAWRGQPQETQYF. This rearrangement joins TRBV30 to TRBJ2-5; 7 bases are shared with TRBD1. V lost 3 bases and J lost 2; bases outside the gene matches: 3. The CDR3 covers 13 residues. CDR1 is GTSNPN, CDR2 SVGIG, per germline (reference sequence).

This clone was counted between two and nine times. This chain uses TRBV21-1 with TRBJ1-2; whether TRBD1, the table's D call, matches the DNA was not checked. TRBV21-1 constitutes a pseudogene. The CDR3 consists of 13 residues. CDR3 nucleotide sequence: TGTGCCAGCAGGGGGGCAGCTCTCTATGGCTACACCTTC. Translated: CASRGAALYGYTF.

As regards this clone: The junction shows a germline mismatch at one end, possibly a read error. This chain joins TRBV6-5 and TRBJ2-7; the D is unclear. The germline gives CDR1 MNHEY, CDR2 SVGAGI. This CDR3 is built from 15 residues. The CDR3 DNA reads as TGTGCCAACAGTTACTCGGCCAGATCCTACTACGAGCAGTACTTC. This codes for CANSYSARSYYEQYF.

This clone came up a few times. The CDR3 sequence: CSARDAYEQYF. The CDR3 bases are TGCAGTGCTAGAGATGCCTACGAGCAGTACTTC. The chain couples TRBV20-1 to TRBJ2-7, with D unresolved. V gave up 0 bases and J gave up 2 bases, with 2 bases separating them. This CDR3 has 11 amino acids. The V gene's germline CDR1 is DFQATT and CDR2 SNEGSKA (reference sequence).

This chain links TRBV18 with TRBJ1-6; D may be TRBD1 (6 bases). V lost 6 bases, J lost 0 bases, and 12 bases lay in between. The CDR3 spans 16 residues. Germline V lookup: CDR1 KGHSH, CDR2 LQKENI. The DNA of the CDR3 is TGTGCCAGCTCCCTAGGGGGGAGCTCCTATAATTCACCCCTCCACTTT. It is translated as CASSLGGSSYNSPLHF.

The CDR3 DNA follows: TGTGCCTGGACCCAGGGGACTAGCGTCGGCACAGATACGCAGTATTTT. Protein sequence: CAWTQGTSVGTDTQYF. The chain links TRBV30 to TRBJ2-3; 10 bases match TRBD2. Germline lookup yields CDR1 GTSNPN and CDR2 SVGIG (reference sequence). V was clipped by 4 bases and J by 1 base; unmatched bases: 8. The CDR3 is 16 amino acids.

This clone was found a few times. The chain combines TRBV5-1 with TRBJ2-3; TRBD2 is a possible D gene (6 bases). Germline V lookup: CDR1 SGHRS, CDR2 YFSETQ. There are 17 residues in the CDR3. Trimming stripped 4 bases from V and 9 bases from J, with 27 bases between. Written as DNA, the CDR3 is TGCGCCAGCAGCCCGGAGGGTGGACCATACCCGACAAGGACGCAGTATTTT. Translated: CASSPEGGPYPTRTQYF.

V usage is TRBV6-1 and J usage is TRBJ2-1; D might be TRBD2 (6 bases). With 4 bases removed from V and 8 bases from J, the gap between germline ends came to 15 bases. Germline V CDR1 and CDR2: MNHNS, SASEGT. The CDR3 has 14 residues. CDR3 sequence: CASSVAGSGDEQFF. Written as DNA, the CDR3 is TGTGCCAGCAGTGTGGCTGGTAGCGGCGATGAGCAGTTCTTC.

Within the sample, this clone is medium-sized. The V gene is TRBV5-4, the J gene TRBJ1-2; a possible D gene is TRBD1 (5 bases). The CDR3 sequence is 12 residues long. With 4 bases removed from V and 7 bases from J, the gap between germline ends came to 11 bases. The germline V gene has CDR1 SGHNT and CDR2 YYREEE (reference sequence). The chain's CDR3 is CASSQGLAGYTF. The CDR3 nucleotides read TGTGCCAGCAGCCAGGGTCTGGCTGGCTACACCTTC.

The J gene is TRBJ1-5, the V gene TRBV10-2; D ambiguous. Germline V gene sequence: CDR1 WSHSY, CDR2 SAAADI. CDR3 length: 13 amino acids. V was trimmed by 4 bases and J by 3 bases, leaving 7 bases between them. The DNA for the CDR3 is TGCGCCAGCAGTGGGCAGGCCAATCAGCCCCAGCATTTT. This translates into CASSGQANQPQHF.

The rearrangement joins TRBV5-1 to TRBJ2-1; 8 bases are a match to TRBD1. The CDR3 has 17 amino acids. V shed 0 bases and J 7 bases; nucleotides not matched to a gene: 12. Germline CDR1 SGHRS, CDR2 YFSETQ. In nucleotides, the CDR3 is TGCGCCAGCAGCTTGGCGGGCGGGCAGGGGGCAGGGAATGAGCAGTTCTTC. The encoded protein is CASSLAGGQGAGNEQFF.

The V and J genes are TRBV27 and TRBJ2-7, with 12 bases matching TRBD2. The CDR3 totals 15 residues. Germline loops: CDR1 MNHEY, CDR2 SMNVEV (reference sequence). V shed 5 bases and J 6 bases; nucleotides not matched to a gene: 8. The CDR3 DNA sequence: TGTGCCAGCAGTCCCCTAGCGGGAGGGCCTCTCGAGCAGTACTTC. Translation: CASSPLAGGPLEQYF.

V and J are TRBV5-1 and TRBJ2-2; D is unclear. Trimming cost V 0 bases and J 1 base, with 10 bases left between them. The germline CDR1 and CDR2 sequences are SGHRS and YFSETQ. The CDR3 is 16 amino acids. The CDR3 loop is CASSLESILNTGELFF. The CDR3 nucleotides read TGCGCCAGCAGCTTGGAATCGATTCTGAACACCGGGGAGCTGTTTTTT.

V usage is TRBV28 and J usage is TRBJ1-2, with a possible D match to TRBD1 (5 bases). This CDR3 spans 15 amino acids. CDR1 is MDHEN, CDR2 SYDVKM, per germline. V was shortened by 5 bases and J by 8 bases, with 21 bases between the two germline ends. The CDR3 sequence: CASSPSIGARWGYTF. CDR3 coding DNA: TGTGCCAGCAGTCCATCTATAGGGGCGCGGTGGGGCTACACCTTC.

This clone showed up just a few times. The CDR3 coding sequence is TGCGCCAGCAGCCAAGTGGGGAGGCCCAGGCTGGCTCGATCAAACACCGGGGAGCTGTTTTTT. It codes for CASSQVGRPRLARSNTGELFF. The genes are TRBV4-1 and TRBJ2-2; perhaps TRBD2 as D (6 bases). Germline V gene sequence: CDR1 MGHRA, CDR2 YSYEKL. This CDR3 is 21 amino acids long. The ends were cut back, 1 base at V and 2 bases at J, with 26 bases in the middle.

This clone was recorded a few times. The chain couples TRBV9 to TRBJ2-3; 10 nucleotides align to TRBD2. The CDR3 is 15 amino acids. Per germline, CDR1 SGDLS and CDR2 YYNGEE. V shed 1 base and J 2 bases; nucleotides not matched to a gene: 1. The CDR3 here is CASSVLAGVTDTQYF. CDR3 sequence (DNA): TGTGCCAGCAGCGTACTAGCGGGGGTCACAGATACGCAGTATTTT.

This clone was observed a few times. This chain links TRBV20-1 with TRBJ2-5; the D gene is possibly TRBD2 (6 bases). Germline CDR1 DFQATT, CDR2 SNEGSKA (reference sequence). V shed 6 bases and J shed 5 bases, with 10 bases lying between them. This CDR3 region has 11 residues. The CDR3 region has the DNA TGCAGTGCGGGGGGAGTGGAGACCCAGTACTTC. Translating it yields CSAGGVETQYF.

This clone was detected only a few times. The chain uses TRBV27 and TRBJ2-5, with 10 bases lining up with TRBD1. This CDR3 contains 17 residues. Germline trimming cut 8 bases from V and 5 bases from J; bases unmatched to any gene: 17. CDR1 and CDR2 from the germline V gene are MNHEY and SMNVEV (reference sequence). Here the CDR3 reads CASRRMTGGTLLETQYF. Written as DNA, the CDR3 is TGTGCCAGCCGCCGAATGACAGGGGGCACGCTTTTGGAGACCCAGTACTTC.

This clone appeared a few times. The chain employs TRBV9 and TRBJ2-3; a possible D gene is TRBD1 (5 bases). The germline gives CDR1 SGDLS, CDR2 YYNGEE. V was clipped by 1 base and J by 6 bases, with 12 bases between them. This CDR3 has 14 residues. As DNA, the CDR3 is TGTGCCAGCAGCGTAAGGGGTAGTTGGGATACGCAGTATTTT. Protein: CASSVRGSWDTQYF. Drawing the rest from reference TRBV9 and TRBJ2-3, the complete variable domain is DSGVTQTPKHLITATGQRVTLRCSPRSGDLSVYWYQQSLDQGLQFLIQYYNGEERAKGNILERFSAQQFPDLHSELNLSSLELGDSALYFCASSVRGSWDTQYFGPGTRLTVL.